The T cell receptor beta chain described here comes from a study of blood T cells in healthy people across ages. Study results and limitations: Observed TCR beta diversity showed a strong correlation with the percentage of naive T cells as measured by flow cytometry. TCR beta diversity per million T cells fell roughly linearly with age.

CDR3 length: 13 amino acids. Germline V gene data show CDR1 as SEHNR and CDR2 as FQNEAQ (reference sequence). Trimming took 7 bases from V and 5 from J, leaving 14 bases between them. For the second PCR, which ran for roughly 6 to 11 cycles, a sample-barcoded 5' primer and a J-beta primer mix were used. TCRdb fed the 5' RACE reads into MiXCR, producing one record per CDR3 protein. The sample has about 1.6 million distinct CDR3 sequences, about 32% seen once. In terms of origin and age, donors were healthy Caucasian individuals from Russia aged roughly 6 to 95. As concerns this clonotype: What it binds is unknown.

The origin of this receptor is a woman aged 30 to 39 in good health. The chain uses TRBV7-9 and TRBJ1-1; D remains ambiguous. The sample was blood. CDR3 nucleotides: TGTGCCAGCACTCGAGGCCTGGGGACTGAAGCTTTCTTT. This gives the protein CASTRGLGTEAFF.